Included here is one T cell receptor beta chain sequence, with context. Authors' methods: Estimates of nucleated cell counts were drawn from the amplification of reference gene primers. TCRdb's copy holds only in-frame clones and misses some; the assay was immunoSEQ multiplex PCR. The V and J calls and clone size were taken over from that table, and D and trimming were inferred from the DNA. The sample contains about 150,000 clones, roughly nine tenths of which appear only once. Germline lookup yields CDR1 SGDLS and CDR2 YYNGEE. V was pared by 4 bases and J by 2 bases, with 4 bases of the junction left unmatched. The CDR3 contains 14 residues. This sample was taken from a study of blood T cell repertoires in COVID-19. As for the study in general: Sites in the United States, Italy and Spain provided acute and convalescent COVID-19 samples. In each case, the material was cDNA or gDNA derived from T cells, B-cell-depleted T cells, or PBMCs.

The sample taken for sequencing was peripheral blood. This receptor was identified in a man in his fifties with acute or convalescent COVID-19. The chain couples TRBV9 to TRBJ1-2; 8 nucleotides match TRBD1. CDR3 residues: CASSPGQANYGYTF. In DNA form, the CDR3 reads TGTGCCAGCAGCCCGGGACAGGCCAACTATGGCTACACCTTC.